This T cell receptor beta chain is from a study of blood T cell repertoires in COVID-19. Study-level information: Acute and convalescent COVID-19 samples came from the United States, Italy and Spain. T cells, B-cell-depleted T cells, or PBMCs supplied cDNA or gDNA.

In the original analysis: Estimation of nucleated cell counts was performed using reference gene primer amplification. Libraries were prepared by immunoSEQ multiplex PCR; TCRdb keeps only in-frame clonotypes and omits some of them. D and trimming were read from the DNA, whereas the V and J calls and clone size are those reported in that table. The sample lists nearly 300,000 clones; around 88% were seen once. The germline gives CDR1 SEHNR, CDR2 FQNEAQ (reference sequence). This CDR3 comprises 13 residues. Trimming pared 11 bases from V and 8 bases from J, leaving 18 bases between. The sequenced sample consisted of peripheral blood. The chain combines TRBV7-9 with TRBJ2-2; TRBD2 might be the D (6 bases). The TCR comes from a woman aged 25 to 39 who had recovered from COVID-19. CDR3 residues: CAAGRELWGELFF. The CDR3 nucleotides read TGTGCCGCCGGGCGGGAACTTTGGGGGGAGCTGTTTTTT.